The rows below give T cell receptor beta chains drawn from one sample of a study of graft-versus-host responses after intestinal transplantation. The antigens for these receptors are not known. Generated by immunoSEQ multiplex PCR, the TCRdb table keeps only in-frame clones and is missing some. The sample carries tens of thousands of clones, about nine tenths recorded once. Specimen: unstimulated CD4+ T cells sorted from spleen or lymph node cells, collected before intestinal transplant. These receptors all stem from a human donor who received an intestinal transplant. Both conserved end residues are part of each CDR3. Each record gives: D gene, clone size, J gene, V gene, CDR3 protein, CDR3 DNA. The D gene is left open where the match is weak. Some rows have no size entry. The others give once, few or many, or a class for an expanded clone.

D gene: -; clone size: -; J gene: TRBJ2-3; V gene: TRBV7-2; CDR3 protein: CASSQPPTPEGPDTQYF; CDR3 DNA: TGTGCCAGCAGCCAGCCTCCCACACCGGAGGGACCAGATACGCAGTATTTT
D gene: -; clone size: -; J gene: TRBJ1-2; V gene: TRBV5-8; CDR3 protein: CASTGLGTEGGYTF; CDR3 DNA: TGTGCCAGCACCGGCCTGGGGACGGAGGGGGGCTACACCTTC
D gene: -; clone size: few; J gene: TRBJ1-6; V gene: TRBV12-5; CDR3 protein: CASGLDPGGNSPLHF; CDR3 DNA: TGTGCTAGTGGTTTGGACCCTGGGGGGAATTCACCCCTCCACTTT
D gene: -; clone size: -; J gene: TRBJ1-5; V gene: TRBV19; CDR3 protein: CASNRGGGQPQHF; CDR3 DNA: TGTGCCAGTAATCGGGGGGGAGGGCAGCCCCAGCATTTT
D gene: TRBD1; clone size: -; J gene: TRBJ2-7; V gene: TRBV6-1; CDR3 protein: CASRVGQGTFYEQYF; CDR3 DNA: TGTGCCAGCAGGGTTGGACAGGGGACTTTCTACGAGCAGTACTTC
D gene: -; clone size: -; J gene: TRBJ1-1; V gene: TRBV20-1; CDR3 protein: CSASSGEAFF; CDR3 DNA: TGCAGTGCTAGCTCAGGTGAAGCTTTCTTT
D gene: TRBD1; clone size: -; J gene: TRBJ1-4; V gene: TRBV15; CDR3 protein: CATSRGSGQGNEKLFF; CDR3 DNA: TGTGCCACCAGCAGAGGATCGGGACAGGGGAACGAAAAACTGTTTTTT
D gene: -; clone size: -; J gene: TRBJ1-4; V gene: TRBV20-1; CDR3 protein: CSALRSEKLFF; CDR3 DNA: TGCAGTGCCCTTAGGAGTGAAAAACTGTTTTTT
D gene: -; clone size: -; J gene: TRBJ2-2; V gene: TRBV30; CDR3 protein: CAWSVTRFANTGELFF; CDR3 DNA: TGTGCCTGGAGTGTTACCAGGTTCGCGAACACCGGGGAGCTGTTTTTT
D gene: -; clone size: -; J gene: TRBJ2-2; V gene: TRBV7-2; CDR3 protein: CASSLVADTGELFF; CDR3 DNA: TGTGCCAGCAGCTTAGTTGCAGACACCGGGGAGCTGTTTTTT
D gene: TRBD1; clone size: -; J gene: TRBJ1-1; V gene: TRBV5-4; CDR3 protein: CASSLVPGRGRGNTEAFF; CDR3 DNA: TGTGCCAGCAGCTTGGTGCCGGGCAGGGGGCGAGGGAACACTGAAGCTTTCTTT
D gene: -; clone size: -; J gene: TRBJ1-5; V gene: TRBV5-1; CDR3 protein: CASSLCRGSNQPQHF; CDR3 DNA: TGCGCCAGCAGCTTGTGCAGGGGAAGTAATCAGCCCCAGCATTTT
D gene: -; clone size: -; J gene: TRBJ1-1; V gene: TRBV19; CDR3 protein: CASSPQGFLKTEAFF; CDR3 DNA: TGTGCCAGTAGTCCCCAGGGGTTCTTGAAGACTGAAGCTTTCTTT
D gene: TRBD1; clone size: -; J gene: TRBJ2-7; V gene: TRBV28; CDR3 protein: CASSPTGQGSYEQYF; CDR3 DNA: TGTGCCAGCAGTCCTACGGGACAGGGGTCCTACGAGCAGTACTTC
D gene: -; clone size: -; J gene: TRBJ2-5; V gene: TRBV7-9; CDR3 protein: CASSLRQAQETQYF; CDR3 DNA: TGTGCCAGCAGCTTGAGACAGGCCCAAGAGACCCAGTACTTC
D gene: -; clone size: -; J gene: TRBJ2-7; V gene: TRBV7-2; CDR3 protein: CASQDSYEQYF; CDR3 DNA: TGTGCCAGCCAAGACAGCTACGAGCAGTACTTC
D gene: -; clone size: -; J gene: TRBJ2-3; V gene: TRBV11-2; CDR3 protein: CASSLGPSTDTQYF; CDR3 DNA: TGTGCCAGCAGCTTAGGTCCCTCCACAGATACGCAGTATTTT
D gene: TRBD2; clone size: -; J gene: TRBJ2-5; V gene: TRBV25-1; CDR3 protein: CASSVSGGAGETQYF; CDR3 DNA: TGTGCCAGCAGTGTATCGGGGGGGGCAGGGGAGACCCAGTACTTC
D gene: -; clone size: -; J gene: TRBJ1-1; V gene: TRBV18; CDR3 protein: CASSGSRGGTEAFF; CDR3 DNA: TGTGCCAGCTCAGGATCGAGGGGGGGCACTGAAGCTTTCTTT
D gene: TRBD1; clone size: -; J gene: TRBJ2-7; V gene: TRBV2; CDR3 protein: CASSRDREDEQYF; CDR3 DNA: TGTGCCAGCAGCCGGGACAGGGAAGATGAGCAGTACTTC
D gene: TRBD2; clone size: -; J gene: TRBJ2-3; V gene: TRBV7-2; CDR3 protein: CASSLSPLAGGQDTQYF; CDR3 DNA: TGTGCCAGCAGCTTAAGCCCACTAGCGGGGGGGCAAGATACGCAGTATTTT
D gene: TRBD2; clone size: -; J gene: TRBJ2-4; V gene: TRBV10-3; CDR3 protein: CAISEWASGGQAKNIQYF; CDR3 DNA: TGTGCCATCAGTGAGTGGGCTAGCGGGGGGCAAGCCAAAAACATTCAGTACTTC
D gene: -; clone size: once; J gene: TRBJ2-7; V gene: TRBV5-1; CDR3 protein: CASSLAGLALSYEQYF; CDR3 DNA: TGCGCCAGCAGCTTGGCGGGGCTAGCGCTCTCCTACGAGCAGTACTTC
D gene: TRBD2; clone size: -; J gene: TRBJ2-7; V gene: TRBV4-1; CDR3 protein: CASSHNTLTSGGSYEQYF; CDR3 DNA: TGCGCCAGCAGCCACAACACCCTTACTAGCGGGGGATCCTACGAGCAGTACTTC
D gene: TRBD1; clone size: -; J gene: TRBJ1-1; V gene: TRBV6-5; CDR3 protein: CASSPNTGGTKAFF; CDR3 DNA: TGTGCCAGCAGTCCCAATACAGGGGGGACTAAAGCTTTCTTT
D gene: TRBD1; clone size: -; J gene: TRBJ2-7; V gene: TRBV13; CDR3 protein: CASSRRTGGNEQYF; CDR3 DNA: TGTGCCAGCAGCCGCCGGACAGGGGGGAACGAGCAGTACTTC
D gene: TRBD1; clone size: -; J gene: TRBJ1-2; V gene: TRBV5-1; CDR3 protein: CASSPGTGYGYTF; CDR3 DNA: TGCGCCAGCAGTCCCGGGACAGGATATGGCTACACCTTC
D gene: -; clone size: -; J gene: TRBJ2-5; V gene: TRBV7-6; CDR3 protein: CASSPGETQYF; CDR3 DNA: TGTGCCAGCAGCCCCGGGGAGACCCAGTACTTC
D gene: TRBD1; clone size: -; J gene: TRBJ1-2; V gene: TRBV10-2; CDR3 protein: CASSADRGASYGYTF; CDR3 DNA: TGCGCCAGCAGTGCCGACAGGGGAGCTAGCTATGGCTACACCTTC
D gene: TRBD2; clone size: -; J gene: TRBJ2-7; V gene: TRBV11-2; CDR3 protein: CASSYSGSSYEQYF; CDR3 DNA: TGTGCCAGCAGCTATAGCGGGAGCTCCTACGAGCAGTACTTC
D gene: -; clone size: -; J gene: TRBJ1-2; V gene: TRBV7-2; CDR3 protein: CASSLAVRQDGYTF; CDR3 DNA: TGTGCCAGCAGCTTAGCGGTTCGACAGGATGGCTACACCTTC
D gene: TRBD1; clone size: -; J gene: TRBJ2-7; V gene: TRBV18; CDR3 protein: CASSPGTGAYEQYF; CDR3 DNA: TGTGCCAGCTCACCAGGGACAGGGGCCTACGAGCAGTACTTC
D gene: -; clone size: -; J gene: TRBJ2-7; V gene: TRBV25-1; CDR3 protein: CASHSHYEQYF; CDR3 DNA: TGTGCCAGCCACAGCCACTACGAGCAGTACTTC
D gene: TRBD1; clone size: -; J gene: TRBJ2-7; V gene: TRBV30; CDR3 protein: CASARGPEQYF; CDR3 DNA: TGTGCCTCCGCCAGGGGGCCCGAGCAGTACTTC
D gene: -; clone size: -; J gene: TRBJ1-2; V gene: TRBV6-5; CDR3 protein: CASSSRSLNYGYTF; CDR3 DNA: TGTGCCAGCAGTTCCCGGTCTCTAAACTATGGCTACACCTTC
D gene: TRBD2; clone size: -; J gene: TRBJ2-3; V gene: TRBV5-5; CDR3 protein: CASSFSSGGLTDTQYF; CDR3 DNA: TGTGCCAGCAGCTTCTCAAGCGGGGGGTTAACAGATACGCAGTATTTT
D gene: -; clone size: -; J gene: TRBJ1-2; V gene: TRBV20-1; CDR3 protein: CSAPNRDGYTF; CDR3 DNA: TGCAGTGCCCCCAACAGGGATGGCTACACCTTC
D gene: TRBD1; clone size: -; J gene: TRBJ1-2; V gene: TRBV29-1; CDR3 protein: CSVATTGTGTGYTF; CDR3 DNA: TGCAGCGTTGCTACGACCGGGACAGGGACTGGCTACACCTTC
D gene: -; clone size: -; J gene: TRBJ1-6; V gene: TRBV19; CDR3 protein: CASSDRGSYNSPLHF; CDR3 DNA: TGTGCCAGTAGCGACAGAGGCTCCTATAATTCACCCCTCCACTTT
D gene: TRBD1; clone size: once; J gene: TRBJ2-7; V gene: TRBV6-1; CDR3 protein: CASSGPGQGREQYF; CDR3 DNA: TGTGCCAGCAGTGGGCCGGGACAGGGGCGCGAGCAGTACTTC
D gene: -; clone size: -; J gene: TRBJ2-7; V gene: TRBV19; CDR3 protein: CASSIVGAYEQYF; CDR3 DNA: TGTGCCAGTAGTATCGTAGGGGCCTACGAGCAGTACTTC
D gene: -; clone size: -; J gene: TRBJ1-3; V gene: TRBV9; CDR3 protein: CASSLGVSSGNTIYF; CDR3 DNA: TGTGCCAGCAGTTTAGGGGTGAGCTCTGGAAACACCATATATTTT
D gene: -; clone size: once; J gene: TRBJ2-1; V gene: TRBV7-9; CDR3 protein: CASSLAWGGLNNEQFF; CDR3 DNA: TGTGCCAGCAGCTTGGCTTGGGGGGGGCTTAACAATGAGCAGTTCTTC
D gene: -; clone size: once; J gene: TRBJ2-7; V gene: TRBV7-6; CDR3 protein: CASSLERGTVIAYEQYF; CDR3 DNA: TGTGCCAGCAGCTTAGAACGCGGGACAGTAATCGCCTACGAGCAGTACTTC
D gene: TRBD1; clone size: -; J gene: TRBJ2-7; V gene: TRBV2; CDR3 protein: CASSTGQGRYEQYF; CDR3 DNA: TGTGCCAGCAGTACGGGACAGGGGAGATACGAGCAGTACTTC
D gene: -; clone size: -; J gene: TRBJ2-2; V gene: TRBV5-8; CDR3 protein: CASSTLTEDYGELFF; CDR3 DNA: TGTGCCAGCAGTACCCTGACAGAGGACTACGGGGAGCTGTTTTTT
D gene: TRBD2; clone size: -; J gene: TRBJ2-7; V gene: TRBV5-1; CDR3 protein: CASSLPSGGEKQYF; CDR3 DNA: TGCGCCAGCAGCTTGCCCAGCGGGGGGGAAAAGCAGTACTTC
D gene: -; clone size: -; J gene: TRBJ1-2; V gene: TRBV7-2; CDR3 protein: CASSLKVGLANYGYTF; CDR3 DNA: TGTGCCAGCAGCTTAAAGGTGGGGCTTGCTAACTATGGCTACACCTTC
D gene: TRBD1; clone size: -; J gene: TRBJ1-5; V gene: TRBV25-1; CDR3 protein: CASRGQGANQPQHF; CDR3 DNA: TGTGCCAGCAGAGGACAGGGGGCGAACCAGCCCCAGCATTTT
D gene: -; clone size: once; J gene: TRBJ1-2; V gene: TRBV19; CDR3 protein: CASSTPGEDYGYTF; CDR3 DNA: TGTGCCAGTAGTACCCCGGGGGAGGACTATGGCTACACCTTC
D gene: TRBD1; clone size: -; J gene: TRBJ1-6; V gene: TRBV4-3; CDR3 protein: CASSQESGQGNSPLHF; CDR3 DNA: TGCGCCAGCAGCCAAGAATCAGGACAGGGGAATTCACCCCTCCACTTT
D gene: TRBD1; clone size: -; J gene: TRBJ2-7; V gene: TRBV10-1; CDR3 protein: CASSKGWDRDTYEQYF; CDR3 DNA: TGCGCCAGCAGTAAGGGATGGGACAGGGATACCTACGAGCAGTACTTC
D gene: TRBD2; clone size: -; J gene: TRBJ2-5; V gene: TRBV29-1; CDR3 protein: CSVEILGGTETQYF; CDR3 DNA: TGCAGCGTTGAAATATTGGGGGGGACAGAGACCCAGTACTTC
D gene: TRBD2; clone size: -; J gene: TRBJ2-2; V gene: TRBV5-6; CDR3 protein: CASSLDSGGAFFGELFF; CDR3 DNA: TGTGCCAGCAGCTTGGATAGCGGGGGGGCCTTTTTCGGGGAGCTGTTTTTT
D gene: TRBD2; clone size: -; J gene: TRBJ2-3; V gene: TRBV11-2; CDR3 protein: CASSLVVGGGGNTQYF; CDR3 DNA: TGTGCCAGCAGCTTAGTCGTTGGCGGGGGAGGAAATACGCAGTATTTT
D gene: TRBD1; clone size: -; J gene: TRBJ1-1; V gene: TRBV18; CDR3 protein: CASSPGDRANTEAFF; CDR3 DNA: TGTGCCAGCTCACCTGGGGACAGGGCGAACACTGAAGCTTTCTTT
D gene: -; clone size: -; J gene: TRBJ2-7; V gene: TRBV18; CDR3 protein: CASSPGGISYEQYF; CDR3 DNA: TGTGCCAGCTCACCTGGGGGGATTTCCTACGAGCAGTACTTC
D gene: -; clone size: -; J gene: TRBJ2-4; V gene: TRBV19; CDR3 protein: CASSIEAGLAKNIQYF; CDR3 DNA: TGTGCCAGTAGTATTGAGGCAGGGCTAGCCAAAAACATTCAGTACTTC
D gene: TRBD1; clone size: -; J gene: TRBJ1-1; V gene: TRBV18; CDR3 protein: CASSPNRGSTEAFF; CDR3 DNA: TGTGCCAGCTCACCAAACAGGGGGTCTACTGAAGCTTTCTTT